What follows is one T cell receptor (beta chain) and its context. These data belong to a study of cytomegalovirus exposure and HLA in healthy donors. From germline, CDR1 is LGHNA and CDR2 YSLEER. The CDR3 totals 15 residues. V shed 1 base and J 3 bases; nucleotides not matched to a gene: 2. Primers: 60 Vbeta forward and 13 Jbeta reverse. Produced via immunoSEQ multiplex PCR; TCRdb's table is partial and in-frame only. The sample contains around 90,000 clones, 79% of which appear only once. The material sequenced was PBMCs. The chain is built from TRBV4-3 and TRBJ1-1; 10 bases are shared with TRBD1. The receptor was isolated from a male donor in good health and CMV-seropositive. CDR3 nucleotide sequence: TGCGCCAGCAGCCAAGGGACAGGGGGGTACACTGAAGCTTTCTTT. Translating gives CASSQGTGGYTEAFF.